A selection of T cell receptor beta chains follows, all from one sample in a study of shared clonotypes between healthy human individuals. TCRdb's copy holds only in-frame clones and misses some; the assay was immunoSEQ multiplex PCR. Here the sample spans over a million clones, 95% to 99% being singletons. Source material: naive CD4+ T cells sorted from blood. These receptors were taken from a man aged 25 to 45 in good health. Each CDR3 is given with its conserved first and last residue. The D gene is left open where the match is weak. Where a row states a size, it is once, few, many or the class of an expanded clone; other rows omit it.

>TRBJ2-7|.|TRBV5-5|.
CASSPEGRKSSYEQYF
TGTGCCAGCAGCCCCGAGGGTAGGAAGTCCTCCTACGAGCAGTACTTC
>TRBJ2-3|.|TRBV5-1|.
CASSLAGDTQYF
TGCGCCAGCAGCTTGGCGGGAGATACGCAGTATTTT
>TRBJ2-1|.|TRBV7-2|.
CASSLVTGEQFF
TGTGCCAGCAGCTTAGTGACCGGTGAGCAGTTCTTC
>TRBJ2-7|.|TRBV15|.
CATNDRSSYEQYF
TGTGCCACCAACGACAGGAGCTCCTACGAGCAGTACTTC
>TRBJ1-5|.|TRBV11-2|.
CASSQEFPGTPQHF
TGTGCCAGCAGCCAGGAGTTTCCAGGGACGCCCCAGCATTTT
>TRBJ2-7|.|TRBV7-3|.
CASSPTRAGAYEQYF
TGTGCCAGCAGCCCAACCCGGGCAGGGGCCTACGAGCAGTACTTC
>TRBJ2-7|.|TRBV10-2|.
CASARRGSGEQYF
TGCGCCAGCGCCCGACGGGGCTCTGGCGAGCAGTACTTC
>TRBJ2-7|.|TRBV27|.
CASPLLGRLGEQYF
TGTGCCAGCCCTCTTCTAGGGCGCCTAGGCGAGCAGTACTTC
>TRBJ1-5|.|TRBV27|.
CASSPISSQGPDQPQHF
TGTGCCAGCAGTCCCATAAGCTCGCAGGGTCCAGATCAGCCCCAGCATTTT
>TRBJ2-7|.|TRBV28|.
CASSLSRGLYEQYF
TGTGCCAGCAGTTTATCCAGGGGCCTCTACGAGCAGTACTTC
>TRBJ2-3|.|TRBV28|TRBD2
CASRLLGGRSTDTQYF
TGTGCCAGCAGACTCTTGGGAGGGCGGAGCACAGATACGCAGTATTTT
>TRBJ1-1|once|TRBV6-5|.
CASSYTGALNTEAFF
TGTGCCAGCAGTTATACCGGGGCCCTGAACACTGAAGCTTTCTTT
>TRBJ2-7|.|TRBV11-2|.
CASSLESLGAEQYF
TGTGCCAGCAGCTTAGAATCATTAGGGGCCGAGCAGTACTTC
>TRBJ1-5|.|TRBV27|.
CASSPLSVGSNQPQHF
TGTGCCAGCAGTCCGCTGAGCGTTGGTAGCAATCAGCCCCAGCATTTT
>TRBJ1-2|.|TRBV30|TRBD1
CASDRGRILDGYTF
TGTGCCTCGGACAGGGGGCGAATTTTGGACGGCTACACCTTC
>TRBJ2-1|.|TRBV5-1|TRBD2
CASSLDPSGSFYNEQFF
TGCGCCAGCAGCTTGGATCCTAGCGGGAGTTTCTACAATGAGCAGTTCTTC
>TRBJ1-2|.|TRBV27|.
CASSLTPGFSGYTF
TGTGCCAGCAGTTTAACCCCAGGATTCTCTGGCTACACCTTC
>TRBJ1-2|once|TRBV27|.
CASSRTGRTNYGYTF
TGTGCCAGCAGCCGGACCGGCCGGACTAACTATGGCTACACCTTC
>TRBJ2-4|.|TRBV28|TRBD2
CASRIWGTSGRDAVSKNIQYF
TGTGCCAGCAGAATTTGGGGGACGAGCGGGAGAGACGCGGTTAGCAAAAACATTCAGTACTTC
>TRBJ2-1|.|TRBV7-9|.
CASSLTAGSGEQFF
TGTGCCAGCAGCTTAACGGCCGGATCGGGTGAGCAGTTCTTC
>TRBJ1-5|.|TRBV28|.
CASSPPLIQESQPQHF
TGTGCCAGCAGCCCTCCACTCATCCAGGAGAGTCAGCCCCAGCATTTT
>TRBJ2-1|.|TRBV10-3|TRBD2
CAISEAVSGSGNEQFF
TGTGCCATCAGTGAGGCTGTTAGCGGGAGCGGGAATGAGCAGTTCTTC